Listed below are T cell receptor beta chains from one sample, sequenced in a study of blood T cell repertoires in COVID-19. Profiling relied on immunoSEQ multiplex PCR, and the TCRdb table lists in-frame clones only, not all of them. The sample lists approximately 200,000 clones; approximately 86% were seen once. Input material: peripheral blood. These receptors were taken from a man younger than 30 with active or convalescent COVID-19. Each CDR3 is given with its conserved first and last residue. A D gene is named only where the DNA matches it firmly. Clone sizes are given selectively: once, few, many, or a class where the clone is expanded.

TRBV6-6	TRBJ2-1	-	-	CASSILENEQFF	TGTGCCAGCAGCATTCTAGAGAATGAGCAGTTCTTC
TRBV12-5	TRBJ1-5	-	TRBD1	CASGMTGSNQPQHF	TGTGCTAGTGGTATGACAGGGTCCAATCAGCCCCAGCATTTT
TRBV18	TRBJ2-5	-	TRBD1	CASSPNRGETQYF	TGTGCCAGCTCCCCTAACAGGGGAGAGACCCAGTACTTC
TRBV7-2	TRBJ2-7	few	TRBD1	CASSLQGQTYEQYF	TGTGCCAGCAGCTTACAGGGACAGACTTACGAGCAGTACTTC
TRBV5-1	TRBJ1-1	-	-	CASSPPGAGNTEAFF	TGCGCCAGCTCTCCCCCGGGCGCGGGGAACACTGAAGCTTTCTTT
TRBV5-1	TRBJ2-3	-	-	CASSLRGTEPDTQYF	TGCGCCAGCAGCTTGCGGGGGACAGAGCCAGATACGCAGTATTTT
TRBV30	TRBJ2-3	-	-	CAWSVHGTDTQYF	TGTGCCTGGAGTGTACACGGCACAGATACGCAGTATTTT
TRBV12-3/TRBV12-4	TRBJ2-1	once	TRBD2	CATGLAGNQFF	TGTGCCACCGGACTAGCGGGAAATCAGTTCTTC
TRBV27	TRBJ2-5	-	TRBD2	CASSFGYSGGSETQYF	TGTGCCAGCAGTTTCGGCTATAGCGGGGGTTCCGAGACCCAGTACTTC
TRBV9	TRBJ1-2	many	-	CASSVSGGGGYTF	TGTGCCAGCAGCGTGAGTGGCGGAGGTGGCTACACCTTC
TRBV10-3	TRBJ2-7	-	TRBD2	CAIRGTSGSSISYEQYF	TGTGCCATCAGGGGGACTAGCGGGAGTTCCATCTCCTACGAGCAGTACTTC
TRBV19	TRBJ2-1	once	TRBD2	CASSTLAGGVSEQFF	TGTGCCAGTAGTACTCTAGCGGGGGGGGTCTCTGAGCAGTTCTTC
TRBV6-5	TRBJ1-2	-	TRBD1	CASSPGQSNYGYTF	TGTGCCAGCAGTCCGGGACAGTCTAACTATGGCTACACCTTC
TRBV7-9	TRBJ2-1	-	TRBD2	CASSPPGRGDNEQFF	TGTGCCAGCAGCCCTCCTGGGCGGGGGGACAATGAGCAGTTCTTC
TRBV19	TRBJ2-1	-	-	CASSARSAREQFF	TGTGCCAGTAGTGCCCGGAGCGCCCGTGAGCAGTTCTTC
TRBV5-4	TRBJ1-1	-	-	CASSGREDEAFF	TGTGCCAGCAGCGGGAGGGAGGATGAAGCTTTCTTT
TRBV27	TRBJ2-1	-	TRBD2	CASRRGAGGNSYNEQFF	TGTGCCAGCAGACGGGGGGCGGGAGGTAACTCCTACAATGAGCAGTTCTTC
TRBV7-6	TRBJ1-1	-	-	CASSSLGVLNTEAFF	TGTGCCAGCAGCTCTTTAGGGGTCCTGAACACTGAAGCTTTCTTT
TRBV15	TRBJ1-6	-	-	CATSRDLSSDPGAYNSPLHF	TGTGCCACCAGCAGAGATTTATCGTCGGACCCAGGGGCCTATAATTCACCCCTCCACTTT
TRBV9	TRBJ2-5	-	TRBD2	CASSAGLASRETQYF	TGTGCCAGCAGCGCGGGACTAGCGAGCCGGGAGACCCAGTACTTC
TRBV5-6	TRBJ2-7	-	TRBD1	CASSLGTGSSSYEQYF	TGTGCCAGCAGCCTCGGGACAGGCTCGAGCTCCTACGAGCAGTACTTC
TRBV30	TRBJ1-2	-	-	CAWRPNRDYGYTF	TGTGCCTGGAGGCCCAACAGGGACTATGGCTACACCTTC
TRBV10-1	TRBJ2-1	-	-	CATDTGNEQFF	TGCGCCACCGATACGGGCAATGAGCAGTTCTTC
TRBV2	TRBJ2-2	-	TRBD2	CASKRDGTSSGELFF	TGTGCCAGCAAGAGAGACGGGACTAGCAGCGGGGAGCTGTTTTTT
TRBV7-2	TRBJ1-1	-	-	CASSTRWHTEAFF	TGTGCCAGCAGCACCCGTTGGCACACTGAAGCTTTCTTT
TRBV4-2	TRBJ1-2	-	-	CASSQDSSNLGGSYGYTF	TGTGCCAGCAGCCAAGATTCGTCCAACTTGGGAGGTAGCTATGGCTACACCTTC
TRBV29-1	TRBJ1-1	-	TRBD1	CSVSTGLTEAFF	TGCAGCGTTTCGACAGGGCTCACTGAAGCTTTCTTT
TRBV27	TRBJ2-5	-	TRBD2	CASSPHGASGSGTQYF	TGTGCCAGCAGTCCCCACGGCGCTAGCGGGAGCGGGACCCAGTACTTC
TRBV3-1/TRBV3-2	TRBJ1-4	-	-	CASSLSGNEKLFF	TGTGCCAGCAGCCTCAGTGGTAATGAAAAACTGTTTTTT
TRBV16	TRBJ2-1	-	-	CASSPGAEQFF	TGTGCCAGCAGTCCTGGGGCTGAGCAGTTCTTC
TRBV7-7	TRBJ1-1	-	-	CASSQDRNTEAFF	TGTGCCAGCAGTCAAGACAGGAACACTGAAGCTTTCTTT
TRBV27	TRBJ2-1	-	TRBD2	CASSSGTWNEQFF	TGTGCCAGCAGCAGCGGGACTTGGAATGAGCAGTTCTTC
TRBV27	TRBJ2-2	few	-	CASSYFVLARNTGELFF	TGTGCCAGCAGTTACTTTGTGCTAGCTAGGAACACCGGGGAGCTGTTTTTT
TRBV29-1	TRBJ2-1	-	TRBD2	CSATLAGGPNNEQFF	TGCAGCGCTACCCTAGCGGGAGGGCCCAACAATGAGCAGTTCTTC
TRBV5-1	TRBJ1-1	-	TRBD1	CASSFGSTLGGLDTEAFF	TGCGCCAGCAGCTTTGGGAGTACTCTAGGGGGCTTGGACACTGAAGCTTTCTTT
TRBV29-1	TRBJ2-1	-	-	CSVEVISVEQFF	TGCAGCGTTGAAGTGATTAGCGTCGAGCAGTTCTTC
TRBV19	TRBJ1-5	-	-	CASSIFGSSNQPQHF	TGTGCCAGTAGTATATTCGGGAGTAGCAATCAGCCCCAGCATTTT
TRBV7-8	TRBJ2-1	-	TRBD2	CASSLSMAGGPWEQFF	TGTGCCAGCAGCTTAAGTATGGCGGGAGGGCCGTGGGAGCAGTTCTTC
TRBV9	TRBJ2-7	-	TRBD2	CASSVAPAGGLYEQYF	TGTGCCAGCAGCGTAGCCCCCGCGGGAGGGCTCTACGAGCAGTACTTC
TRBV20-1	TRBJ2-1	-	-	CSASGSEEQFF	TGCAGTGCTAGCGGGAGCGAGGAGCAGTTCTTC